This entry features one T cell receptor (beta chain) sequence. Its antigen remains undetermined. No clone much larger than this one lies a single base away; base qualities are absent. This entry is derived from a study of Ad26.COV2.S vaccination and SARS-CoV-2 variants (dated by TCRdb to the early 2020s). Regarding the research as a whole: Vaccine-arm donors were drawn from COV1001, a multicentre, randomized, double-blind, placebo-controlled phase I-IIa trial of Ad26.COV2.S in healthy adults. Ad26.COV2.S was given intramuscularly at 5x10^10 or 1x10^11 viral particles, as a single shot or as two shots 56 days apart. The specificity and breadth of SARS-CoV-2-reactive T cell receptors after Ad26.COV2.S vaccination were assessed by TCRbeta repertoire sequencing. A total of 32 samples were included in the TCR-sequenced set, comprising some 20 Ad26.COV2.S vaccine recipients, 5 placebo recipients and 8 SARS-CoV-2 convalescent individuals. Trial participants were randomized into five groups of five: low-dose or high-dose Ad26.COV2.S given once or twice, or placebo on both occasions. Blinding of investigators to trial group allocation was maintained during experiments and outcome assessment.

The treatment or condition label, read with the paper, signifies: over 15 received Ad26.COV2.S at low or high dose, single or two shots; 5 received placebo; per-sample allocation not given. For vaccine and placebo recipients, the sequenced repertoires came from samples collected on day 63 after the first injection. In Cohort 1b, 25 to 30 adults aged 18-55 years were enrolled at a single site in Boston, USA, between 29 July and 7 August 2020. Ad26.COV2.S was a replication-incompetent adenovirus type 26 vector expressing a prefusion-stabilized SARS-CoV-2 spike protein from the original Wuhan strain. TCRbeta CDR3 regions were sequenced with the immunoSEQ Assay. After extraction, genomic DNA underwent amplification by bias-controlled multiplex PCR, followed by high-throughput sequencing. The source study handled its data this way. To quantify the absolute abundance of every unique TCRbeta CDR3 region, sequences were collapsed and filtered. Usable DNA was measured by amplifying reference genes present in all nucleated cells, and TCRbeta template counts were normalized to that usable DNA to estimate T cell fraction. Repertoire TCRs were annotated as SARS-CoV-2-specific when V gene, CDR3 amino acid sequence and J gene were exactly matched to a known reactive TCR set. MIRA supplied the reference SARS-CoV-2 TCR set, which was filtered for enrichment in COVID-19-positive ImmuneCODE repertoires so that public or cross-reactive TCRs were removed. Using the MIRA antigens, annotated TCRs were further analysed by specific ORF or by position within an ORF. Breadth was defined as the number of annotated unique rearrangements divided by the total number of unique productive rearrangements, and depth was defined as the summed frequency of the annotated unique rearrangements. TCR breadth was compared between groups using two-sided Wilcoxon rank-sum tests. TCRdb obtained this table from immuneACCESS and retained in-frame rearrangements with V and J assigned. These tables miss some clones; where compared with another copy, unresolved V genes account for less than half of the shortfall, and the remainder is unexplained. V and J calls and clone size follow that table, whereas D and trimming were derived from the DNA. Present in this sample are hundreds of thousands of clones, roughly 90% of which were seen just once. The ten largest clones take up roughly 1.5% of the sample.

The CDR3 runs 13 residues from the cysteine to the phenylalanine. Only CDR3 DNA is held: 39 bases, read in frame from base 1. In the germline V gene, CDR1 corresponds to SGHTA and CDR2 to FQGNSA. The V end loses 2 bases and the J end loses 6 bases, and a stretch of 9 bases separates them. Summary of the overall study and its limitations: The authors noted that total T cell responses may have been underestimated by the TCR breadth and depth analyses. Higher spike-specific TCR breadth was observed in Ad26.COV2.S recipients than in placebo recipients (P = 0.0014). Vaccine and placebo recipients had similar non-spike TCR breadth, a finding consistent with the vaccine containing only spike. Substantial breadth of spike-specific CD8+ and CD4+ T cell responses was reported after vaccination. The study was not powered to compare responses between vaccine doses or regimens.

The origin of this receptor is a person aged 18-65 years who received the Ad26.COV2.S COVID-19 vaccine or a placebo. Sequences were derived from peripheral blood, sampled in a trial of Ad26.COV2.S vaccine versus placebo. This chain joins TRBV7-2 to TRBJ2-3; the D gene is not confidently resolved. The CDR3 region has the sequence CASSLLGSDTQYF. The nucleotide sequence is given as TGTGCCAGCAGCTTACTAGGGTCGGATACGCAGTATTTT.